Reported below is one T cell receptor beta chain. The data were obtained in a study of blood T cell repertoires in COVID-19. The length of the CDR3 is 14 residues. With 6 bases removed from V and 2 bases from J, the gap between germline ends came to 11 bases. The germline V gene encodes CDR1 SGHTA and CDR2 FQGNSA. Repertoires were generated with immunoSEQ multiplex PCR, while TCRdb's copy carries only in-frame clones and drops some. The data hold 250,000 to 350,000 clones, with about 89% observed a single time. The V gene is TRBV7-2, the J gene TRBJ2-1, with D possibly matching TRBD2 (5 bases). The source material was peripheral blood. This receptor was taken from a woman between 50 and 59 years old who had recovered from COVID-19. The CDR3 DNA is TGTGCCAGCAGTAGTTCTAGCCCCTACAATGAGCAGTTCTTC. This encodes CASSSSSPYNEQFF.